One T cell receptor beta chain is described in this entry. Its specificity is unknown. CDR3 length: 16 amino acids. CDR1 is SGHRS and CDR2 is YFSETQ in the germline V gene. The trim removed 2 bases at V and 7 bases at J, leaving 6 bases unmatched. These data are taken from a study of cytomegalovirus exposure and HLA in healthy donors. Study-wide findings and caveats: Associated with cytomegalovirus, according to the listing, were 150 to 200 TCR beta chains. 87-base-pair reads could not separate some V segments, including TRBV6-2 and TRBV6-3.

The PCR employed 60 Vbeta primers together with 13 Jbeta primers. Some clones are missing from TCRdb's copy, which holds only in-frame ones; the method was immunoSEQ multiplex PCR. The sample has 100,000 to 150,000 clones, around 77% seen once; the top ten hold roughly 13%. This receptor was obtained from a woman in her 40s in good health and CMV-seropositive. Specimen: PBMCs. The chain uses TRBV5-1 and TRBJ2-2, with 12 nucleotides matching TRBD2. CDR3 region: CASSFGLAGLSGELFF. The CDR3 coding sequence is TGCGCCAGCAGCTTCGGACTAGCGGGATTGAGCGGGGAGCTGTTTTTT.